This T cell receptor beta chain was identified in a study of T cell clonotyping in hematopoietic cell transplantation. The protocol was immunoSEQ multiplex PCR, while the TCRdb copy is restricted to in-frame clones and leaves out a portion. The table lists more than 65,000 clones, around 94% of them singletons, with around 1.5% in the top ten. V was pared by 4 bases and J by 3 bases, with 6 bases of the junction left unmatched. The germline gives CDR1 MNHEY, CDR2 SVGAGI. CDR3 size: 14 residues. V is TRBV6-5 and J is TRBJ2-7, with 7 bases lining up with TRBD2. Specimen: peripheral blood mononuclear cells. This TCR was recovered from a man over 45 in good health. Some clones in this sample may be carry-over from other donors' samples. CDR3 region: CASSLFRDYYEQYF. The DNA of the CDR3 is TGTGCCAGCAGTTTGTTCCGGGACTACTACGAGCAGTACTTC.